This T cell receptor (beta chain) comes out of a study of cytomegalovirus exposure and HLA in healthy donors. About the research overall: The same platform was used for the 130 or so validation repertoires as for the roughly 660 first-cohort repertoires, as reported in a later analysis. Whole-study results and caveats: In vitro confirmation showed three CMV-associated chains to be CMV antigen specific. It was reportedly the case that the classifier diagnosed cytomegalovirus status with high specificity and sensitivity.

Produced via immunoSEQ multiplex PCR; TCRdb's table is partial and in-frame only. Of fewer than 300,000 clones listed, over 75% are singletons. The donors were members of the validation cohort, which comprised about 120 subjects and was separate from the first cohort of 666 subjects. The CDR3 spans 14 residues. Trimming cost V 7 bases and J 4 bases, with 16 bases left between them. Germline V lookup: CDR1 SQVTM, CDR2 ANQGSEA. Remarks on this clone: Antigen specificity is unknown.

The origin of this receptor is a woman under 30 in good health and CMV-seronegative. The sequenced sample was PBMCs. The chain employs TRBV29-1 and TRBJ2-2; D possibly corresponds to TRBD2 (5 bases). CDR3 region: CSARVGSVTGELFF. Written as DNA, the CDR3 is TGCAGCGCGCGGGTAGGCTCGGTCACCGGGGAGCTGTTTTTT.